The subject of this entry is one TCR beta chain. The data were obtained in a study of sequential checkpoint blockade in melanoma. Whole-study context: Arm A got nivolumab then ipilimumab; arm B the reverse, 1:1. After both sequences, patients received maintenance nivolumab.

The CDR3 covers 14 residues. Germline V CDR1 and CDR2: SGHNT, YYREEE (reference sequence). V shed 3 bases, J shed 7 bases, and the junction held 8 bases outside the gene matches. Data came from immunoSEQ multiplex PCR; TCRdb stores just in-frame clones and leaves some out. The data hold 9,500 to 12,000 clones, with around three quarters observed a single time. The treatment here: randomized to nivolumab then ipilimumab (arm A) or the reverse (arm B). None of the patients previously received DNA-damaging chemotherapy. PBMC sorting kept live CD3+CD8+ cells without CD19 or CD56. The J gene is TRBJ2-7, the V gene TRBV5-4, with 9 positions matching TRBD1. This clonotype was sampled from a human donor with melanoma. The sequenced sample was CD8+ T cells sorted from blood (inferred from file names), obtained from a patient given nivolumab and ipilimumab in sequence. This CDR3 reads CASSSGQGPGEQYF. The CDR3 nucleotides read TGTGCCAGCAGCTCGGGACAGGGCCCCGGGGAGCAGTACTTC.